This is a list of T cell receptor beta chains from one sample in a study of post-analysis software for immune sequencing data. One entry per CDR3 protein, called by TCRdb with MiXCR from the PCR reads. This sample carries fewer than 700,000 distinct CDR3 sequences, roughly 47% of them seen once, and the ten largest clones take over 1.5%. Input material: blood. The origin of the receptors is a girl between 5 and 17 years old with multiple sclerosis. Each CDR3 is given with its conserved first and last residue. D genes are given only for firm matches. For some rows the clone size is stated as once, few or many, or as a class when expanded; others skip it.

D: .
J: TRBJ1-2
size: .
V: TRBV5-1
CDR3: CASSLGQDRYGYTF
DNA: TGCGCCAGCAGCTTGGGGCAGGACCGCTATGGCTACACCTTC

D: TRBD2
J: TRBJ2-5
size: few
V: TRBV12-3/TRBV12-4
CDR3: CASSRGLAGRQETQYF
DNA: TGTGCCAGCAGTCGTGGACTAGCGGGTAGACAAGAGACCCAGTACTTC

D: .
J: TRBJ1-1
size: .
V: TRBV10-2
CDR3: CASSTDGGGGTEAFF
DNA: TGCGCCAGCAGCACGGACGGCGGGGGGGGGACTGAAGCTTTCTTT

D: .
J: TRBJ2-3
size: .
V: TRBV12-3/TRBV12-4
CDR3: CASSFRPSTDTQYF
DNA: TGTGCCAGCAGTTTCCGGCCTAGCACAGATACGCAGTATTTT

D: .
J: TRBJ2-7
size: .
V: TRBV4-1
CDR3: CASSPHPMQSSGTYEQYF
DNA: TGCGCCAGCAGCCCGCACCCCATGCAGAGTAGCGGTACCTACGAGCAGTACTTC

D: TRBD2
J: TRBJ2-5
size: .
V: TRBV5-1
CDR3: CASSLTLAGAQETQYF
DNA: TGCGCCAGCAGCTTGACGCTAGCGGGGGCCCAAGAGACCCAGTACTTC

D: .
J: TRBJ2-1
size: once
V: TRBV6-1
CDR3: CASSRTQSSYNEQFF
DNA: TGTGCCAGCAGCCGGACGCAGAGCTCCTACAATGAGCAGTTCTTC

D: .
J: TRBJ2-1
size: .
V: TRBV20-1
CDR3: CSASDMVQQFF
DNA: TGCAGTGCTAGTGATATGGTTCAACAGTTCTTC

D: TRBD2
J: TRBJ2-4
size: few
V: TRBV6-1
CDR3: CASTDRSSGSGGAKNIQYF
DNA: TGTGCCAGCACCGACCGATCTAGCGGGAGCGGAGGAGCCAAAAACATTCAGTACTTC

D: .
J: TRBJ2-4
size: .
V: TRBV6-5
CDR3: CASSYSPGGAKNIQYF
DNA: TGTGCCAGCAGTTACAGCCCGGGGGGCGCCAAAAACATTCAGTACTTC

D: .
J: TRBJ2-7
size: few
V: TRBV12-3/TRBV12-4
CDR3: CASSENRIPYEQYF
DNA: TGTGCCAGCAGCGAGAACAGAATTCCCTACGAGCAGTACTTC

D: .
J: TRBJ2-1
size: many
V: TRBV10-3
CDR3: CAISGNNEQFF
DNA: TGTGCCATCAGTGGAAACAATGAGCAGTTCTTC

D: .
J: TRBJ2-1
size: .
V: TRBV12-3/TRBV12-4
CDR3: CASSLGTINEQFF
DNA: TGTGCCAGCAGTTTAGGGACCATCAATGAGCAGTTCTTC

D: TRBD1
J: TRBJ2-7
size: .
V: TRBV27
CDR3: CAGSPQGAGSYEQYF
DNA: TGTGCCGGCAGTCCTCAGGGGGCGGGGTCCTACGAGCAGTACTTC

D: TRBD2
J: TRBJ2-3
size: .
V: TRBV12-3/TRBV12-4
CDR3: CASSPPGLSTDTQYF
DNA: TGTGCCAGCAGCCCTCCGGGACTAAGCACAGATACGCAGTATTTT

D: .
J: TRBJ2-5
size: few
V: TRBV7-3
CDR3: CASSSSPVETQYF
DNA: TGTGCCAGCAGCTCGTCCCCGGTAGAGACCCAGTACTTC

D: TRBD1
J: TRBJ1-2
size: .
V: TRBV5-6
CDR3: CASSFRAGGGYTF
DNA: TGTGCCAGCAGCTTCAGGGCAGGGGGGGGCTACACCTTC

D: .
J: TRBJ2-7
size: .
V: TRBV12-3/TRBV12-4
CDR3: CASSLEGFSYEQYF
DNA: TGTGCCAGCAGTTTGGAGGGATTCTCATACGAGCAGTACTTC

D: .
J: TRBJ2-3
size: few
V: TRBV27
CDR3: CASRDLYTDTQYF
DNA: TGTGCCAGCCGGGACCTATACACAGATACGCAGTATTTT

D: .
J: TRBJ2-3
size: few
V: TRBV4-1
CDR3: CASSQDPPGGSDTQYF
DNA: TGCGCCAGCAGCCAAGATCCCCCCGGTGGGTCAGATACGCAGTATTTT

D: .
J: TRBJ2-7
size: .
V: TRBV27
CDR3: CASSLSSWGRHEQYF
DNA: TGTGCCAGCAGTTTATCTAGCTGGGGGCGGCACGAGCAGTACTTC

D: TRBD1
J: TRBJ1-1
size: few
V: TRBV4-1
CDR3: CASSPIGTANTEAFF
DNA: TGCGCCAGCAGCCCCATAGGGACAGCGAACACTGAAGCTTTCTTT

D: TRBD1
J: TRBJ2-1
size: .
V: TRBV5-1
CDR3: CASSSGQGYPQFHNEQFF
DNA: TGCGCCAGCAGCTCCGGACAGGGGTATCCACAATTCCACAATGAGCAGTTCTTC

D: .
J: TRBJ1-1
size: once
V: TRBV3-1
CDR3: CASSQAPENTEAFF
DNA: TGTGCCAGCAGCCAAGCCCCAGAGAACACTGAAGCTTTCTTT

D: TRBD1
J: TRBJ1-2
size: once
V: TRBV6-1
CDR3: CASSMGTGGDYGYTF
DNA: TGTGCCAGCAGTATGGGGACAGGGGGCGACTATGGCTACACCTTC

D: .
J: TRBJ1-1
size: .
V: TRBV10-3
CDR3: CAISDLRESEAFF
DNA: TGTGCCATCAGTGACCTACGAGAATCTGAAGCTTTCTTT

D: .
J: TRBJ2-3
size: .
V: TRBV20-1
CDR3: CSLTSTETQYF
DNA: TGCAGCCTCACTAGCACAGAGACGCAGTATTTT

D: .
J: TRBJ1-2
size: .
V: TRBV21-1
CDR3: CASSQRAGDAPNYTF
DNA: TGTGCCAGCAGCCAGAGGGCGGGGGACGCGCCGAACTACACCTTC

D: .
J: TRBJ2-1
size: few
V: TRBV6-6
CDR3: CASSYQRANEQFF
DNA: TGTGCCAGCAGTTACCAGCGGGCCAATGAGCAGTTCTTC

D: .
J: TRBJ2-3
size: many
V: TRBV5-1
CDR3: CASSLGGVRTDTQYF
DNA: TGCGCCAGCAGCCTCGGGGGCGTACGCACAGATACGCAGTATTTT

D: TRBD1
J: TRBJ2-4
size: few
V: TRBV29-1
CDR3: CSCGDRAKNIQYF
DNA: TGCAGCTGTGGGGACAGAGCCAAAAACATTCAGTACTTC

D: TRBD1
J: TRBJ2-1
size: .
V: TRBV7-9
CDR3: CASSLAQGDYNEQFF
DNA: TGTGCCAGCAGCTTAGCGCAGGGGGACTACAATGAGCAGTTCTTC

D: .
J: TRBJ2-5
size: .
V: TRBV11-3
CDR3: CASSRLQPEETQYF
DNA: TGTGCCAGCAGCCGATTACAACCCGAAGAGACCCAGTACTTC

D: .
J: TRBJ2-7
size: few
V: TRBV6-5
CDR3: CASRFVEDLSYEQYF
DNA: TGTGCCAGCAGATTTGTCGAGGATCTCTCCTACGAGCAGTACTTC

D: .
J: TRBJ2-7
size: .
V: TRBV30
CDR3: CAWMTKGRGYEQYF
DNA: TGTGCCTGGATGACGAAGGGAAGGGGATACGAGCAGTACTTC

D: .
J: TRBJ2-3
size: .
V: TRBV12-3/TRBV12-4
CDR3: CASTPTRAGPDTQYF
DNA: TGTGCCAGCACCCCTACCAGGGCAGGACCAGATACGCAGTATTTT

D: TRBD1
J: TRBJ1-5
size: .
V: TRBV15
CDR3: CATSRDRGYQPQHF
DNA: TGTGCCACCTCGAGAGACAGGGGATATCAGCCCCAGCATTTT

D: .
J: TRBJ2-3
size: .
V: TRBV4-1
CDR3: CASSQGWGEDTQYF
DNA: TGCGCCAGCAGTCAAGGCTGGGGCGAGGATACGCAGTATTTT

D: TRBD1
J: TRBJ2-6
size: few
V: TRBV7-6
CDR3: CASSLDGTGGSGANVLTF
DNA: TGTGCCAGCAGCTTAGACGGGACAGGGGGCTCTGGGGCCAACGTCCTGACTTTC

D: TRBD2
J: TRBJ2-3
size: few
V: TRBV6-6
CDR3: CASSYRNGRPPDTQYF
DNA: TGTGCCAGCAGTTATCGGAACGGGAGGCCTCCCGATACGCAGTATTTT

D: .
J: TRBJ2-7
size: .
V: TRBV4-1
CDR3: CASSQDWNRRFPYEQYF
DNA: TGCGCCAGCAGCCAAGATTGGAACAGGAGGTTCCCCTACGAGCAGTACTTC

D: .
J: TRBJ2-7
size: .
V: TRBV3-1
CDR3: CASSPFLAKGEQYF
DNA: TGTGCCAGCAGCCCGTTTCTGGCCAAAGGTGAGCAGTACTTC

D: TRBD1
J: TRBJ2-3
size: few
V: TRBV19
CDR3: CASRDRGSTDTQYF
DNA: TGTGCCAGTCGCGACAGGGGGAGCACAGATACGCAGTATTTT

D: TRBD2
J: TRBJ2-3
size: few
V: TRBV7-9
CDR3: CASSPRLAGAEDTQYF
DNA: TGTGCCAGCAGCCCTAGACTAGCGGGAGCTGAAGATACGCAGTATTTT

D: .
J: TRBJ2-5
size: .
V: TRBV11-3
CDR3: CASSFTDQETQYF
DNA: TGTGCCAGCAGCTTCACAGACCAAGAGACCCAGTACTTC

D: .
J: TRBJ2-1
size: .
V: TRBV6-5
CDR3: CAGSYRSLLQVNSHEQFF
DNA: TGTGCCGGCAGTTACCGGTCGTTGCTCCAAGTCAATAGTCATGAGCAGTTCTTC

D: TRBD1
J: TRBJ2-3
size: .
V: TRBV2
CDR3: CASSRQGARTDTQYF
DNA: TGTGCCAGCAGCCGACAGGGGGCTCGCACAGATACGCAGTATTTT